This T cell receptor (beta chain) was sequenced for a study of T cell repertoires in cytomegalovirus infection. Study in general: Signatures in public TCR beta sequences pointed to both CMV infection and matching HLA type.

TCRdb reprocessed the reads via MiXCR and lists one record per CDR3 protein. The sample records fewer than 80,000 distinct CDR3 sequences, more than 3% being singletons. Study observations and caveats: HLA-C-restricted CMV clonotypes gave the most frequent clonotype in two of eight donors. Cumulative frequency (of public TCR beta family members) identified carriers of CMV plus the relevant HLA.

The V gene's germline CDR1 is SGHNT and CDR2 YYREEE (reference sequence). V dropped 2 bases and J dropped 9 bases, with 11 bases sitting between them. The CDR3 runs 12 residues. This clonotype was detected ten times or more. Its antigen remains unknown. The material sequenced was PBMCs. The sequence was collected from a human donor in good health (CMV status not recorded). Some clones in this sample may be carry-over from other donors' samples. J is TRBJ1-2 and V is TRBV5-4; D is possibly TRBD1 (6 bases). Here the CDR3 reads CASSLGQRRYTF. As DNA, the CDR3 is TGTGCCAGCAGCTTAGGACAGAGGCGCTACACCTTC. The full variable domain, with the rest looked up from reference TRBV5-4 and TRBJ1-2, is ETGVTQSPTHLIKTRGQQVTLRCSSQSGHNTVSWYQQALGQGPQFIFQYYREEENGRGNFPPRFSGLQFPNYSSELNVNALELDDSALYLCASSLGQRRYTFGSGTRLTVV.